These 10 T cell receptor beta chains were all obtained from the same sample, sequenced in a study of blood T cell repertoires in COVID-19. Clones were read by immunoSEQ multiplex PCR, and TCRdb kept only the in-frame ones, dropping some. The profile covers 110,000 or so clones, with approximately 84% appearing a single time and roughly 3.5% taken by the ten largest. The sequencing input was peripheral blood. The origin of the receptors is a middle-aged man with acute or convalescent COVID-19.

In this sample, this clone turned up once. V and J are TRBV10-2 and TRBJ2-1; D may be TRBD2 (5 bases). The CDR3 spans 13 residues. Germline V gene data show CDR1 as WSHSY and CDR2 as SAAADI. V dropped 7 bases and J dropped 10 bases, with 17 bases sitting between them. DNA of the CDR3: TGCGCCAGCAACCGTAACGAGGGTAAGGAGCAGTTCTTC. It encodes CASNRNEGKEQFF.

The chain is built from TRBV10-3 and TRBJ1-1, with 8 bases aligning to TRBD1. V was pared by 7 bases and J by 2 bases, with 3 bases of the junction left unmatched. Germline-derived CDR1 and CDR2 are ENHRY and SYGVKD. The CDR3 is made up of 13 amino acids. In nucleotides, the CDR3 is TGTGCCATCATGGGACAGGATAACACTGAAGCTTTCTTT. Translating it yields CAIMGQDNTEAFF.

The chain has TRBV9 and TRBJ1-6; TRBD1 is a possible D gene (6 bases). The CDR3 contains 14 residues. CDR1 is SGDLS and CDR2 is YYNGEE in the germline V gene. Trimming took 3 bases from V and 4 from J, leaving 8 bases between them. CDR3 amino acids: CASSEGVYNSPLHF. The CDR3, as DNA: TGTGCCAGCAGCGAGGGGGTTTATAATTCACCCCTCCACTTT.

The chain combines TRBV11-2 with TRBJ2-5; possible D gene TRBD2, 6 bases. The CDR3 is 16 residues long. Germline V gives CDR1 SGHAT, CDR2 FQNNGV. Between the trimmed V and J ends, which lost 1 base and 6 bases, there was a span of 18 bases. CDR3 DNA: TGTGCCAGCAGCTTAGGGCGGGACGGACCTACGAAGACCCAGTACTTC. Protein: CASSLGRDGPTKTQYF.

The CDR3 DNA reads as TGTGCCAGCAGTGAAGGGACGGGAGGGCGTTTTGACTACGAGCAGTACTTC. Protein product: CASSEGTGGRFDYEQYF. This chain joins TRBV6-1 and TRBJ2-7; 8 bases are a match to TRBD2. Germline V lookup: CDR1 MNHNS, CDR2 SASEGT. The CDR3 contains 17 residues. The V segment lost 1 base and the J segment 3 bases; nucleotides outside the gene matches: 11.

This CDR3 reads CASSQDWQGRANEKLFF. For the CDR3, the DNA is TGTGCCAGCAGCCAAGATTGGCAGGGGAGAGCTAATGAAAAACTGTTTTTT. The chain links TRBV3-1 (or the pseudogene TRBV3-2) to TRBJ1-4, with D perhaps matching TRBD1 (6 bases). V lost 0 bases and J lost 3, with 14 bases in between. The CDR3 runs to 17 residues. Germline CDR1 and CDR2: LGHDT and YNNKEL (reference sequence).

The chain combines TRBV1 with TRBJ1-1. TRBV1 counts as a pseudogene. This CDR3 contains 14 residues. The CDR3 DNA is TGCACCAGCAGCCCCCCTCTGAGCCCGTATGAAGCTTTCTTT. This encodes CTSSPPLSPYEAFF.

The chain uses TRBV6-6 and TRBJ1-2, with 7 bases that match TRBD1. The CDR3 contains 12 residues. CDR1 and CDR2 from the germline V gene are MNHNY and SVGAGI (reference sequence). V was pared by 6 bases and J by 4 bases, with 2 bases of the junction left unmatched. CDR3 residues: CASRRDSYGYTF. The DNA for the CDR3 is TGTGCCAGCAGAAGGGACAGCTATGGCTACACCTTC.

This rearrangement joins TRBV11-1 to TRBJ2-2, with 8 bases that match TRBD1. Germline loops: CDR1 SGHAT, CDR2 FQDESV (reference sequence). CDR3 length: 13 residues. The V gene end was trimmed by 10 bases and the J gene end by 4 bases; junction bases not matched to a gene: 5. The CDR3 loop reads CATTGTGTGELFF. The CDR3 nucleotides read TGTGCCACAACAGGGACAGGCACCGGGGAGCTGTTTTTT.

In nucleotides, the CDR3 is TGTGCCAGCAGCGTGGGAGCGGGGGGTGCCGGGGAGCTGTTTTTT. Translation gives CASSVGAGGAGELFF. J is TRBJ2-2 and V is TRBV9; 9 bases align to TRBD2. The germline CDR1 and CDR2 sequences are SGDLS and YYNGEE. The CDR3 is 15 residues long. V lost 2 bases, J lost 6 bases, and 5 bases stayed unmatched. The complete variable domain, with remaining parts taken from reference TRBV9 and TRBJ2-2, reads DSGVTQTPKHLITATGQRVTLRCSPRSGDLSVYWYQQSLDQGLQFLIQYYNGEERAKGNILERFSAQQFPDLHSELNLSSLELGDSALYFCASSVGAGGAGELFFGEGSRLTVL.